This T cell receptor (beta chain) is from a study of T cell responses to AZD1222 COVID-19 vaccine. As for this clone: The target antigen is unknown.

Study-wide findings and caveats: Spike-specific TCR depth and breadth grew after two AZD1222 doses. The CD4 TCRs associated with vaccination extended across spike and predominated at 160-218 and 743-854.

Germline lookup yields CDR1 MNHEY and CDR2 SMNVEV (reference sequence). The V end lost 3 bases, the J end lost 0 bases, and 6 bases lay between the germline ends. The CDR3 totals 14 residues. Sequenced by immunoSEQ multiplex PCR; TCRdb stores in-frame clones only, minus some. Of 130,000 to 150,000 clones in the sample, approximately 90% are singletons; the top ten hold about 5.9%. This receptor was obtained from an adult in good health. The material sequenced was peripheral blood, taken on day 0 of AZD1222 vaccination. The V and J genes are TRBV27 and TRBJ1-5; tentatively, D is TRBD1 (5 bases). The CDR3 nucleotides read TGTGCCAGCAGTTTCACAGGTAGCAATCAGCCCCAGCATTTT. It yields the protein CASSFTGSNQPQHF.